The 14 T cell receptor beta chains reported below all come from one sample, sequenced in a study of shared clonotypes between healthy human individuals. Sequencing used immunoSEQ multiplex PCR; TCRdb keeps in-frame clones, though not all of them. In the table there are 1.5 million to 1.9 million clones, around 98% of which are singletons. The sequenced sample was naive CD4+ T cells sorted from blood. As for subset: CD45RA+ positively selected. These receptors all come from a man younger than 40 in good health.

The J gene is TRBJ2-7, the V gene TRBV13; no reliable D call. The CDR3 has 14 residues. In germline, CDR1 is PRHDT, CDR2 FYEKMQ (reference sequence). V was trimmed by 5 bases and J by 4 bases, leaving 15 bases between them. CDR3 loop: CASSPTLDKYEQYF. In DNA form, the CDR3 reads TGTGCCAGCAGCCCTACCCTAGACAAGTACGAGCAGTACTTC. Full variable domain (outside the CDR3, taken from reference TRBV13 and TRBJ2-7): AAGVIQSPRHLIKEKRETATLKCYPIPRHDTVYWYQQGPGQDPQFLISFYEKMQSDKGSIPDRFSAQQFSDYHSELNMSSLELGDSALYFCASSPTLDKYEQYFGPGTRLTVT.

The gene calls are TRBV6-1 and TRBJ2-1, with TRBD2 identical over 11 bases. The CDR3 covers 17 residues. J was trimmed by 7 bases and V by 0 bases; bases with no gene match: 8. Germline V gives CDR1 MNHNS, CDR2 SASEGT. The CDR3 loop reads CASSEAVTSGNINEQFF. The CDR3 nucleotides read TGTGCCAGCAGTGAAGCGGTGACTAGCGGGAATATAAATGAGCAGTTCTTC.

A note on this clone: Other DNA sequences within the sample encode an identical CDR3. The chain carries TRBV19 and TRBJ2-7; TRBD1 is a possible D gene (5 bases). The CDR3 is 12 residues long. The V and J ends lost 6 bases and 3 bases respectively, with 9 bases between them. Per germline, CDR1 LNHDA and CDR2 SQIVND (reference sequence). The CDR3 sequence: CASSNQGYEQYF. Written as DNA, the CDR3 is TGTGCCAGTAGCAATCAGGGCTACGAGCAGTACTTC.

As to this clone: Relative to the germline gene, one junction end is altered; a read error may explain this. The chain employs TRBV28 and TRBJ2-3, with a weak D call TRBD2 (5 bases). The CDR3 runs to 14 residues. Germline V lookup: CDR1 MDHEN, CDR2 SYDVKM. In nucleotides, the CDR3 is TGTGCCAGCAGACTCGGGCCTAGCACAAATACGCAGTATTTT. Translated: CASRLGPSTNTQYF. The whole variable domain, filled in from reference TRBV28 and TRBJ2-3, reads DVKVTQSSRYLVKRTGEKVFLECVQDMDHENMFWYRQDPGLGLRLIYFSYDVKMKEKGDIPEGYSVSREKKERFSLILESASTNQTSMYLCASRLGPSTNTQYFGPGTRLTVL.

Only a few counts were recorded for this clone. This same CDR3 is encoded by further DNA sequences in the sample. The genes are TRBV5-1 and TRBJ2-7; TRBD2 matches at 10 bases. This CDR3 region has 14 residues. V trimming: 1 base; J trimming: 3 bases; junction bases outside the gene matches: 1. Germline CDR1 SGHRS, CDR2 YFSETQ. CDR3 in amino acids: CASSLTSGNYEQYF. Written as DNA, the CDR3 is TGCGCCAGCAGCTTGACTAGCGGGAACTACGAGCAGTACTTC. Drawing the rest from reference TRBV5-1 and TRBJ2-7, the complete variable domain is KAGVTQTPRYLIKTRGQQVTLSCSPISGHRSVSWYQQTPGQGLQFLFEYFSETQRNKGNFPGRFSGRQFSNSRSEMNVSTLELGDSALYLCASSLTSGNYEQYFGPGTRLTVT.

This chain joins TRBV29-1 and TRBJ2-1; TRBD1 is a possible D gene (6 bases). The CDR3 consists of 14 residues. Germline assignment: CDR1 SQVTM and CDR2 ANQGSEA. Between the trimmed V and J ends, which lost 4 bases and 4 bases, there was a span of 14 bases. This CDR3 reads CSVGGGYGYNEQFF. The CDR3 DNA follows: TGCAGCGTTGGAGGGGGTTATGGATACAATGAGCAGTTCTTC.

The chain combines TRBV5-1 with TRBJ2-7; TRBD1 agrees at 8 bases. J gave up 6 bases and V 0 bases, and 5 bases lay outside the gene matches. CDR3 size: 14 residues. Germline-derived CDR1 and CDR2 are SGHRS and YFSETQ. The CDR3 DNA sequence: TGCGCCAGCAGCTTGGGGACAGGGAGTGGCGAGCAGTACTTC. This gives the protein CASSLGTGSGEQYF.

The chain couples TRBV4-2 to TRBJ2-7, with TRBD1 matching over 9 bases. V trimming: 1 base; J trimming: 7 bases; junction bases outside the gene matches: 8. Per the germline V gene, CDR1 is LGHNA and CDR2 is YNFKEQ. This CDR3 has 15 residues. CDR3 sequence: CASSQGEQGAREQYF. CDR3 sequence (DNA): TGTGCCAGCAGCCAAGGTGAACAGGGGGCAAGGGAGCAGTACTTC.

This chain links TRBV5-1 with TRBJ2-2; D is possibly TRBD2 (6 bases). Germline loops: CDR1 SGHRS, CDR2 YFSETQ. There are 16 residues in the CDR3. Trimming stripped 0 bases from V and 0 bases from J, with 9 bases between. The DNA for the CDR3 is TGCGCCAGCAGCTTGGACTCGGGGGCGAACACCGGGGAGCTGTTTTTT. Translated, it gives CASSLDSGANTGELFF.

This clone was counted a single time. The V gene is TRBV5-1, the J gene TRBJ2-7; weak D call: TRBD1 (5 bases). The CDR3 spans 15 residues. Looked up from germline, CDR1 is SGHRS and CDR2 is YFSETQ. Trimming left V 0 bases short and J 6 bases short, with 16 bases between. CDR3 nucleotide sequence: TGCGCCAGCAGCTTGGGCGGCAAGGGGATCACCGAGCAGTACTTC. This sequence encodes CASSLGGKGITEQYF.

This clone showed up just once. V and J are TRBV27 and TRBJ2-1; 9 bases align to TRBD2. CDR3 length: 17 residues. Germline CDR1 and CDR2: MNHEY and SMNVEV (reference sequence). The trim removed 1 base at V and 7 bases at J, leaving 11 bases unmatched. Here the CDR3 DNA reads TGTGCCAGCAGTTTATGGGCCGGGGGACTAGCTGAGAATGAGCAGTTCTTC. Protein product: CASSLWAGGLAENEQFF.

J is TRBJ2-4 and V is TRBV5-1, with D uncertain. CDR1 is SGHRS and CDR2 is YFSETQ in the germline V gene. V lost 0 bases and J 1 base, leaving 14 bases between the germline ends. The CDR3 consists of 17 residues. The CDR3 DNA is TGCGCCAGCAGCTTGGCTTTAGGGCTGGGTGCCAAAAACATTCAGTACTTC. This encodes CASSLALGLGAKNIQYF.

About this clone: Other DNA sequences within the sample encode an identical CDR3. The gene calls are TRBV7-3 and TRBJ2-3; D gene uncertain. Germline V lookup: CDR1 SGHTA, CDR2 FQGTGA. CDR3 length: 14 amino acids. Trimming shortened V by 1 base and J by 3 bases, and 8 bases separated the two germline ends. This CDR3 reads CASSLRGGTDTQYF. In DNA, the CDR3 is TGTGCCAGCAGCTTAAGGGGTGGTACAGATACGCAGTATTTT.

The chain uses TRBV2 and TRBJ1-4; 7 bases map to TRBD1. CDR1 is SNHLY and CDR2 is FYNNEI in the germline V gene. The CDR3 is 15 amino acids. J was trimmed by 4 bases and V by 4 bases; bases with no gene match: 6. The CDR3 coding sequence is TGTGCCAGCAGTGGTCAGGGGGAGGGTAATGAAAAACTGTTTTTT. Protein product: CASSGQGEGNEKLFF. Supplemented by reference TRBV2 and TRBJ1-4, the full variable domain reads EPEVTQTPSHQVTQMGQEVILRCVPISNHLYFYWYRQILGQKVEFLVSFYNNEISEKSEIFDDQFSVERPDGSNFTLKIRSTKLEDSAMYFCASSGQGEGNEKLFFGSGTQLSVL.